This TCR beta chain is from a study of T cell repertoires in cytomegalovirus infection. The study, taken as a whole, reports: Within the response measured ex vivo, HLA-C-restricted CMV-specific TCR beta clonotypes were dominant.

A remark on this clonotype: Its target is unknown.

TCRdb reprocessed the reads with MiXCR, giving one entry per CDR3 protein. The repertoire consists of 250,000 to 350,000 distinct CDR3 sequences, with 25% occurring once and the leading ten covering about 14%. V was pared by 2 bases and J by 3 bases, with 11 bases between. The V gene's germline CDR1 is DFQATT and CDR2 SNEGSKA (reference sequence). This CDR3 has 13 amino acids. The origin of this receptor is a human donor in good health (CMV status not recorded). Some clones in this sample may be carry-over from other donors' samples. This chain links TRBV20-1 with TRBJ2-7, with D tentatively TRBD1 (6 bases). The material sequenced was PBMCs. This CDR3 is CSARREGDYEQYF. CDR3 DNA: TGCAGTGCTAGAAGAGAGGGGGACTACGAGCAGTACTTC.